This TCR beta chain came from a study of cytomegalovirus exposure and HLA in healthy donors. At sampling all donors were nominally healthy, likely with unrecorded immune exposures. 13 Jbeta primers and 60 Vbeta primers were used for the PCR. Measured with immunoSEQ multiplex PCR; TCRdb has only the in-frame clones, and not every one. The sample has over 100,000 clones. The receptor comes from a man aged 35 to 55 in good health and CMV-seropositive. The sample taken for sequencing was PBMCs.

The CDR3 protein is CSVGWGRPEQYF. CDR3 coding DNA: TGCAGCGTTGGTTGGGGCCGGCCCGAGCAGTACTTC. This chain links TRBV29-1 with TRBJ2-7; D is possibly TRBD1 (5 bases). The CDR3 loop spans 12 amino acids. V was clipped by 4 bases and J by 6 bases, with 13 bases between them. Germline CDR1 and CDR2: SQVTM and ANQGSEA.